A selection of T cell receptor beta chains follows, all from one sample in a study of T cells in localized non-small cell lung cancer. Method: immunoSEQ multiplex PCR; TCRdb's copy keeps in-frame clones and lacks some. Here the sample spans about 40,000 clones, 90% to 95% being singletons. The sequenced sample was PBMCs, obtained before any cancer treatment. The receptor set was obtained from a woman aged 40-70 years with stage II lung adenocarcinoma. The CDR3 runs from the conserved cysteine through the conserved F or W. The D gene is left open where the match is weak. Only some rows state a clone size, as once, few, many or a class for expanded clones.

V gene,J gene,D gene,clone size,CDR3 DNA,CDR3 protein
TRBV5-4,TRBJ2-5,NA,NA,TGTGCCAGCAGCAGTCCTAGAGGGGCTGAGACCCAGTACTTC,CASSSPRGAETQYF
TRBV6-1,TRBJ2-1,NA,NA,TGTGCCAGCAGTTCACTAATAGGATACCGGCAGTTCTTC,CASSSLIGYRQFF
TRBV28,TRBJ1-2,NA,NA,TGTGCCAGCAGTTTACCCGGGACAAGCGGCTATGGCTACACCTTC,CASSLPGTSGYGYTF
TRBV19,TRBJ1-5,TRBD1,medium-sized,TGTGCCAGTAGCGACAGGGTCGGTCAGCCCCAGCATTTT,CASSDRVGQPQHF
TRBV29-1,TRBJ1-3,TRBD1,NA,TGCAGCGTTTGGGGGACAGGGCCCTCTGGAAACACCATATATTTT,CSVWGTGPSGNTIYF
TRBV27,TRBJ2-7,NA,NA,TGTGCCAGCAGTTTAGCGGGGCCTCCGGAGGGGGGGTTGTTAAGGGTGACCTACGAGCAGTACTTC,CASSLAGPPEGGLLRVTYEQYF
TRBV19,TRBJ1-5,NA,NA,TGTGCCAGTAGTATGTACAGGGAAGGTCAGCCCCAGCATTTT,CASSMYREGQPQHF
TRBV30,TRBJ2-2,TRBD2,NA,TGTGCCTGGCTAGCGGGTGCGAACACCGGGGAGCTGTTTTTT,CAWLAGANTGELFF
TRBV7-3,TRBJ2-2,NA,NA,TGTGCCAGCAGCTTTAGGGGCCCCACGAACACCGGGGAGCTGTTTTTT,CASSFRGPTNTGELFF
TRBV5-5,TRBJ2-1,NA,NA,TGTGCCAGCAGCTTTCGCAGCACCTACGTCGAAAACAATGAGCAGTTCTTC,CASSFRSTYVENNEQFF
TRBV10-2,TRBJ2-7,NA,NA,TGCGCCAGCAGAACCGGGACGGCCTCCTACGAGCAGTACTTC,CASRTGTASYEQYF
TRBV7-9,TRBJ2-3,TRBD2,NA,TGTGCCAGCAGCCGAGGACTAGCGGGGGGGTCCACAGATACGCAGTATTTT,CASSRGLAGGSTDTQYF
TRBV2,TRBJ2-5,NA,NA,TGTGCCAGCACCGGGTTTCGGGGCGAGACCCAGTACTTC,CASTGFRGETQYF
TRBV19,TRBJ1-2,TRBD1,NA,TGTGCCAGTACTACGGGACAGAACTATGGCTACACCTTC,CASTTGQNYGYTF
TRBV11-2,TRBJ1-6,NA,NA,TGTGCCAGCAGCTTAGGACGGGGCGGCTCACCCCTCCACTTT,CASSLGRGGSPLHF
TRBV29-1,TRBJ2-7,TRBD2,NA,TGCAGCGCAAGCCAGGGCGGGAGGGTAACCTACGAGCAGTACTTC,CSASQGGRVTYEQYF
TRBV28,TRBJ2-7,NA,NA,TGTGCCAGCAGCCGAGGACAGGAGGGGGGTCTCCTCTACGAGCAGTACTTC,CASSRGQEGGLLYEQYF
TRBV10-2,TRBJ2-7,TRBD2,NA,TGCGCCTGCGGGGCAGGGAGGGTCGAGCAGTACTTC,CACGAGRVEQYF
TRBV19,TRBJ2-1,NA,once,TGTGCCAGTAGTACCCGGGCGTACGAGCAGTTCTTC,CASSTRAYEQFF
TRBV5-1,TRBJ2-7,NA,once,TGCGCCAGCTGCTCCGGGGTGGGGGAGCAAGAGCAGTACTTC,CASCSGVGEQEQYF
TRBV5-1,TRBJ2-2,TRBD1,NA,TGCGCCAGCAGTCTTAACAGGGGTGGCACCGGGGAGCTGTTTTTT,CASSLNRGGTGELFF
TRBV9,TRBJ1-4,NA,NA,TGTGCCAGCAGCGTTGGACCCGCTCGGAGCGAAAAACTGTTTTTT,CASSVGPARSEKLFF
TRBV5-1,TRBJ2-1,TRBD2,NA,TGCGCCAGCAGCCTCCTCCTAGCGGTCGCGGGGAGTGAGCAGTTCTTC,CASSLLLAVAGSEQFF
TRBV4-2,TRBJ2-2,NA,NA,TGTGCCAGCAGCCAAGAAAGGAGCCGGAACACCGGGGAGCTGTTTTTT,CASSQERSRNTGELFF
TRBV6-4,TRBJ1-4,TRBD1,NA,TGTGCCAGCAGTCCTACCGGGACAGGAAATGAAAAACTGTTTTTT,CASSPTGTGNEKLFF
TRBV6-4,TRBJ1-5,NA,NA,TGTGCCAGCAGTGTTCAACGAGGGCAGCCCCAGCATTTT,CASSVQRGQPQHF
TRBV7-6,TRBJ2-7,TRBD2,NA,TGTGCCAGCAGCTTAGCGAGTAGCGGGTATAAACCCTACGAGCAGTACTTC,CASSLASSGYKPYEQYF
TRBV6-4,TRBJ2-2,NA,NA,TGTGCCAGCAGTGACTCGATTTGGGGGGAGCTGTTTTTT,CASSDSIWGELFF
TRBV28,TRBJ1-4,TRBD1,NA,TGTGCCAGCAGTTCCCTACAGGGGAGGCTTCTTGAAAAACTGTTTTTT,CASSSLQGRLLEKLFF
TRBV2,TRBJ1-5,NA,NA,TGTGCCAGCAGCACAGGGTTAAGTAATCAGCCCCAGCATTTT,CASSTGLSNQPQHF
TRBV12-5,TRBJ1-1,NA,NA,TGTGCTAGTGGCCCGGACAGATTGAACACTGAAGCTTTCTTT,CASGPDRLNTEAFF
TRBV28,TRBJ2-7,TRBD2,NA,TGTGCCAGCAGTTCCCGGACTAGCATGGGCTACGAGCAGTACTTC,CASSSRTSMGYEQYF
TRBV5-1,TRBJ2-3,TRBD2,NA,TGCGCCAGCAGCCGGGGACTAGCCACAGATACGCAGTATTTT,CASSRGLATDTQYF
TRBV28,TRBJ2-7,TRBD2,NA,TGTGCCAGCAGTTTAGTCGCCAGCGGGAGGGCCAAGTACGAGCAGTACTTC,CASSLVASGRAKYEQYF
TRBV5-4,TRBJ2-7,NA,NA,TGTGCCAGCAGCTTGGGTCTTCCGCCGGGGGACGAGCAGTACTTC,CASSLGLPPGDEQYF
TRBV7-6,TRBJ1-1,NA,NA,TGTGCCAGCAGCTTAGGTGTCCGTACTGAAGCTTTCTTT,CASSLGVRTEAFF
TRBV6-6,TRBJ1-1,NA,once,TGTGCCAGCAGTTACTCGCGGCAGACGAACACTGAAGCTTTCTTT,CASSYSRQTNTEAFF
TRBV2,TRBJ2-2,NA,NA,TGTGCCAGCAGTGAATCGGGGACCGGGGAGCTGTTTTTT,CASSESGTGELFF
TRBV19,TRBJ2-1,TRBD2,NA,TGTGCCAGTAGTATCTCCATAGCGGGGGGGTATTTTGAGCAGTTCTTC,CASSISIAGGYFEQFF
TRBV21-1,TRBJ1-2,NA,NA,TGTGCCAGCGGGGTGGGAGAGAAGGGCTATGGCTACACCTTC,CASGVGEKGYGYTF
TRBV5-8,TRBJ2-3,NA,NA,TGTGCCAGTGGGGCTTGGAATACGCAGTATTTT,CASGAWNTQYF
TRBV7-8,TRBJ1-1,NA,NA,TGTGCCAGCAGCTCCCAAGGGAGAGGGGGCACTGAAGCTTTCTTT,CASSSQGRGGTEAFF
TRBV5-4,TRBJ1-5,NA,NA,TGTGCCAGCAGCTTGGAAGGGGAACAGCCCCAGCATTTT,CASSLEGEQPQHF
TRBV6-5,TRBJ2-1,NA,few,TGTGCCAGCAGTTATAGTGATCTCGGCTCCTACAATGAGCAGTTCTTC,CASSYSDLGSYNEQFF
TRBV5-8,TRBJ2-7,NA,NA,TGTGCCAGCAGCTTGAGGAAGCAGTACTTC,CASSLRKQYF
TRBV6-5,TRBJ2-7,TRBD2,NA,TGTGCCAGCAGTTACGGGGGGAGGGACGAGCAGTACTTC,CASSYGGRDEQYF
TRBV6-5,TRBJ1-1,NA,NA,TGTGCCAGCAGTTACTTTGGGGTCACTGAAGCTTTCTTT,CASSYFGVTEAFF
TRBV13,TRBJ2-7,NA,NA,TGTGCCAGCAGCTTCGGGACCTCCATCTACGAGCAGTACTTC,CASSFGTSIYEQYF
TRBV2,TRBJ1-1,NA,once,TGTGCCAGCGGGCAGTATGAAGCTTTCTTT,CASGQYEAFF
TRBV29-1,TRBJ2-2,NA,NA,TGCAGCGTTTCGGTGATAGGGTTAGGCGCGGGCGGGGAGCTGTTTTTT,CSVSVIGLGAGGELFF
TRBV11-3,TRBJ2-5,TRBD2,NA,TGTGCCAGCAGCTACGGGACTAGCGGGGCAGAGACCCAGTACTTC,CASSYGTSGAETQYF
TRBV7-5,TRBJ2-1,NA,NA,TGTGTCAGAAGCTTAGTCTGGCAGCCCAATGAGCAGTTCTTC,CVRSLVWQPNEQFF
TRBV19,TRBJ2-1,TRBD2,NA,TGTGCCAGTAGTAGATTAGCGGGCAATGAGCAGTTCTTC,CASSRLAGNEQFF
TRBV5-1,TRBJ2-3,NA,NA,TGCGCCAGCAGCTTCGCGGCCTCAGATACGCAGTATTTT,CASSFAASDTQYF
TRBV5-1,TRBJ1-1,TRBD1,once,TGCGCCAGCAGCCTGGACAGGAAGAGCACTGAAGCTTTCTTT,CASSLDRKSTEAFF
TRBV6-1,TRBJ2-5,NA,NA,TGTGCCAGCAGTGCCGGCGGAGGGGGGAAAGAGACCCAGTACTTC,CASSAGGGGKETQYF
TRBV7-7,TRBJ2-1,NA,NA,TGTGCCAGCAGCTTATCCCGGGAGCCTTACAATGAGCAGTTCTTC,CASSLSREPYNEQFF
TRBV4-1,TRBJ1-1,TRBD1,NA,TGCGCCAGCAGCCCCCGGACAGGGGGCACTGAAGCTTTCTTT,CASSPRTGGTEAFF
TRBV29-1,TRBJ2-7,NA,NA,TGCAGCGTCAAAGAGGGCTACGAGCAGTACTTC,CSVKEGYEQYF